The entry below describes one T cell receptor beta chain. Its antigen is undetermined. This specimen belongs to a study of response to subunit inactivated influenza vaccine. Whole-study findings and limits: Few additional T cells are recruited per seasonal influenza vaccination, authors suggested.

Trimming stripped 6 bases from V and 3 bases from J, with 12 bases between. The V gene's germline CDR1 is MNHNY and CDR2 SVGAGI (reference sequence). CDR3 length equals 13 residues. TCRdb ran MiXCR on the RT-PCR reads and lists one entry per CDR3 protein. The table has hundreds of thousands of distinct CDR3 sequences, over 11% seen once. The J gene is TRBJ2-7, the V gene TRBV6-6; D ambiguous. This clonotype originated in a man aged 50 or older who received an inactivated influenza vaccine. This specimen consisted of PBMCs from blood, obtained 14 to 15 days before vaccination. This CDR3 is CASRRPEYYEQYF. CDR3 sequence (DNA): TGTGCCAGCAGACGACCGGAGTACTACGAGCAGTACTTC.